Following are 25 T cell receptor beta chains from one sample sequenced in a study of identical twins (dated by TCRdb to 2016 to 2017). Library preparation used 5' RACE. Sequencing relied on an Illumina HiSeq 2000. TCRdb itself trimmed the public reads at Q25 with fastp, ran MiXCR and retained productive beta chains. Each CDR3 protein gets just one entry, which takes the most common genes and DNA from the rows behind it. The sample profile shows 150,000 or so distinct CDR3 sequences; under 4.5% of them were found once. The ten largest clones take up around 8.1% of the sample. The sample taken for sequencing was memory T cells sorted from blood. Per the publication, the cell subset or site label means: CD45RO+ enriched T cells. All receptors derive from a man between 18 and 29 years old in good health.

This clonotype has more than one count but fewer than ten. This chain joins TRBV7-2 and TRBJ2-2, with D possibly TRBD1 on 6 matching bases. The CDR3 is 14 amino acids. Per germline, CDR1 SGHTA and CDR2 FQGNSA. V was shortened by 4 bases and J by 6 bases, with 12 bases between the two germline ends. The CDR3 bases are TGTGCCAGCAGCTATACCGAGGGGGCCGGGGAGCTGTTTTTT. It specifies CASSYTEGAGELFF.

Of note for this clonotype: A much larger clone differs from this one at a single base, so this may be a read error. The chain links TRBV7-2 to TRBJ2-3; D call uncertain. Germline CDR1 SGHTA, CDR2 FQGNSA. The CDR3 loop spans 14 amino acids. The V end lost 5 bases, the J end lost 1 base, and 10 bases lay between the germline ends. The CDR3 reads CASSPLRRTDTQYF. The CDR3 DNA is TGTGCCAGCAGCCCCCTAAGGCGCACAGATACGCAGTATTTT.

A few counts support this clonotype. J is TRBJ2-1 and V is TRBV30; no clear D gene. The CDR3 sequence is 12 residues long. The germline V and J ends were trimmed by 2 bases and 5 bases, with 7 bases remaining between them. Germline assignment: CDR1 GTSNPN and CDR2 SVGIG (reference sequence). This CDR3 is CAWSFRDNEQFF. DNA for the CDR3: TGTGCCTGGAGTTTTAGGGACAATGAGCAGTTCTTC.

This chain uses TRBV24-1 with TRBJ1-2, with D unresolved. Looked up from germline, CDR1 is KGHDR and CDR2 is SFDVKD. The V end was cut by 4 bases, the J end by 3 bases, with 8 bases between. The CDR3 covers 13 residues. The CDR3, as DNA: TGTGCCACCAGTGAGAACGGCTACTATGGCTACACCTTC. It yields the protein CATSENGYYGYTF.

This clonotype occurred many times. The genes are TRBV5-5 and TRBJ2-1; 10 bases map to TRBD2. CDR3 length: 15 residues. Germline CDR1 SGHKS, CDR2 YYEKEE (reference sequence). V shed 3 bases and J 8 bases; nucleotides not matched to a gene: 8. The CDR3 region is CASSSGLAISDEQFF. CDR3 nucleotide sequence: TGTGCCAGCAGCTCGGGACTAGCGATAAGCGATGAGCAGTTCTTC.

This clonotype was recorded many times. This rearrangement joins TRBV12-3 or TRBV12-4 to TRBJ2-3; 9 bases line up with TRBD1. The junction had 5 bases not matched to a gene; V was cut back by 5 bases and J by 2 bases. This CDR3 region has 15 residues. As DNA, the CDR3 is TGTGCCAGCAGTCGTGACAGGGGGGTCACAGATACGCAGTATTTT. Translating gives CASSRDRGVTDTQYF.

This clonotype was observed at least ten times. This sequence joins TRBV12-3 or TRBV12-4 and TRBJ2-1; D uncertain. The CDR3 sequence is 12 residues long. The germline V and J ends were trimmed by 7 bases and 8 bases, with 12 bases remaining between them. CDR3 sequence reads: CASTPVWDEQFF. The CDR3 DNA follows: TGTGCCAGCACCCCCGTGTGGGATGAGCAGTTCTTC.

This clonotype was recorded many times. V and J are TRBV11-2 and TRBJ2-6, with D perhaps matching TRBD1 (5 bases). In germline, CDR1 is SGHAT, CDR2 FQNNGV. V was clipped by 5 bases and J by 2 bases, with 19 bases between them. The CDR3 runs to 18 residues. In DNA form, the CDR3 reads TGTGCCAGCAGCCGGAAAAGGGGCAGTAAGACTGGGGCCAACGTCCTGACTTTC. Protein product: CASSRKRGSKTGANVLTF. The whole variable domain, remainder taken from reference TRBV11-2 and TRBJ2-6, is EAGVAQSPRYKIIEKRQSVAFWCNPISGHATLYWYQQILGQGPKLLIQFQNNGVVDDSQLPKDRFSAERLKGVDSTLKIQPAKLEDSAVYLCASSRKRGSKTGANVLTFGAGSRLTVL.

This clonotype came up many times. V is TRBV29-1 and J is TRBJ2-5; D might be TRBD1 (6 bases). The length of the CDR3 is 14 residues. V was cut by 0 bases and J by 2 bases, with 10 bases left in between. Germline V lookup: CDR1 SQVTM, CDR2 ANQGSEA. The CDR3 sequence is CSVEEGARQETQYF. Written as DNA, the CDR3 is TGCAGCGTTGAAGAGGGGGCGCGACAAGAGACCCAGTACTTC. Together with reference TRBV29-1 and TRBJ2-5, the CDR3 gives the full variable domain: SAVISQKPSRDICQRGTSLTIQCQVDSQVTMMFWYRQQPGQSLTLIATANQGSEATYESGFVIDKFPISRPNLTFSTLTVSNMSPEDSSIYLCSVEEGARQETQYFGPGTRLLVL.

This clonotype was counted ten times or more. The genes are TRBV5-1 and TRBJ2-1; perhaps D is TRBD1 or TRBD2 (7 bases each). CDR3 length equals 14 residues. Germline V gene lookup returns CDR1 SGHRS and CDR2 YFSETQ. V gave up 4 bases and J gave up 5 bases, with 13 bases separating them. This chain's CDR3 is CASSSGTADNEQFF. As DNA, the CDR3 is TGCGCCAGCAGCAGCGGGACAGCCGACAATGAGCAGTTCTTC.

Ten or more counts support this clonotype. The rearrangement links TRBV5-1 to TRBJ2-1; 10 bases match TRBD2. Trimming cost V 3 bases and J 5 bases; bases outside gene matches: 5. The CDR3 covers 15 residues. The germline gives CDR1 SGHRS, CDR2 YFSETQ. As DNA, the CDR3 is TGCGCCAGCAGCTGGCTAGCGGGAGACAACAATGAGCAGTTCTTC. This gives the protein CASSWLAGDNNEQFF.

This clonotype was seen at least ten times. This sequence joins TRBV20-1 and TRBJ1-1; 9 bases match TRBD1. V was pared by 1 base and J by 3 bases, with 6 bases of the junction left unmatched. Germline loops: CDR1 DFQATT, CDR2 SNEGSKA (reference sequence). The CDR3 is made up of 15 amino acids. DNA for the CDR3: TGCAGTGCTAGAGGTGGGACAGGGAGGGACACTGAAGCTTTCTTT. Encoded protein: CSARGGTGRDTEAFF.

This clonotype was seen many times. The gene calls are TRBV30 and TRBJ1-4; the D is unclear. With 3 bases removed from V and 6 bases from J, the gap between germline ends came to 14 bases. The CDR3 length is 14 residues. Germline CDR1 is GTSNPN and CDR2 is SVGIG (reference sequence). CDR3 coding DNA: TGTGCCTGGAGCCCGCGAGGGCGGGATGAAAAACTGTTTTTT. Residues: CAWSPRGRDEKLFF.

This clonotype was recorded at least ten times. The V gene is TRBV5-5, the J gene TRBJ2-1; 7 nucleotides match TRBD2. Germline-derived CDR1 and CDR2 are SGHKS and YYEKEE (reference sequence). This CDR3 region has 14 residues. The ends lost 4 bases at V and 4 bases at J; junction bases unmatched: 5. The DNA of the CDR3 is TGTGCCAGCAGCCCCGGGACTACATACAATGAGCAGTTCTTC. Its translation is CASSPGTTYNEQFF.

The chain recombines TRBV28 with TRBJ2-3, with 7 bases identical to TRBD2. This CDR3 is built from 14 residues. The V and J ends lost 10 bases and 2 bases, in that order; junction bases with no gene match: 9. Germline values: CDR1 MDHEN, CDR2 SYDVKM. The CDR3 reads CATNSGGSTDTQYF. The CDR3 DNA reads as TGTGCCACGAACTCGGGGGGATCCACAGATACGCAGTATTTT.

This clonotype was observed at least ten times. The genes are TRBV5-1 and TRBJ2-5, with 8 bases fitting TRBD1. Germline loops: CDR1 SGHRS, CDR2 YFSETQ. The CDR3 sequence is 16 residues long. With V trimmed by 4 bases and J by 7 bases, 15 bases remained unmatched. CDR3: CASSQSQTGAVRTQYF. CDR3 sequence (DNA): TGCGCCAGCAGCCAGAGCCAGACAGGGGCCGTAAGGACCCAGTACTTC.

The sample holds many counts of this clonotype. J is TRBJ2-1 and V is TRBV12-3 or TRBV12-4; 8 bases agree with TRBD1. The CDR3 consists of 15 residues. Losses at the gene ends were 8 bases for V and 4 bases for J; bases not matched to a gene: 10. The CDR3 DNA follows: TGTGCCAGCCATCCCGGGACAGGAACTTACAATGAGCAGTTCTTC. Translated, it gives CASHPGTGTYNEQFF.

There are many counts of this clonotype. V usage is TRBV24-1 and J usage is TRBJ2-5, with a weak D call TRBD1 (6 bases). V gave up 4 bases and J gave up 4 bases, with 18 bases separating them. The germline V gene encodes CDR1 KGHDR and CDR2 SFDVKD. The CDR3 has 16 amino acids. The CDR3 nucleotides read TGTGCCACCAGTGACCCTGGACAGTTTGGGCCAGAGACCCAGTACTTC. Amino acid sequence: CATSDPGQFGPETQYF.

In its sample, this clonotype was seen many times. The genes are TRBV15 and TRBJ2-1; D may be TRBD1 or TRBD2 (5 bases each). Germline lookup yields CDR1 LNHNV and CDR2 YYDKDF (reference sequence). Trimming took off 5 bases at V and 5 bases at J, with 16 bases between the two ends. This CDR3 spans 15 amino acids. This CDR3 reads CATSGTGTLNNEQFF. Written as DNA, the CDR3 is TGTGCCACCAGCGGGACCGGGACCCTGAACAATGAGCAGTTCTTC. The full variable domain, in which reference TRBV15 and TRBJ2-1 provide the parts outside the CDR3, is DAMVIQNPRYQVTQFGKPVTLSCSQTLNHNVMYWYQQKSSQAPKLLFHYYDKDFNNEADTPDNFQSRRPNTSFCFLDIRSPGLGDTAMYLCATSGTGTLNNEQFFGPGTRLTVL.

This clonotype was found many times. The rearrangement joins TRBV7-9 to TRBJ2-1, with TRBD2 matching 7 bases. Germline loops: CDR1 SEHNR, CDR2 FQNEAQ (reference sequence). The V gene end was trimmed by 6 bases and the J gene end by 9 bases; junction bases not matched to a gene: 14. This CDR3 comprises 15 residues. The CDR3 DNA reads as TGTGCCAGCAGTTCCCTGGGGGGGAGGAGTGGTGAGCAGTTCTTC. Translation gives CASSSLGGRSGEQFF. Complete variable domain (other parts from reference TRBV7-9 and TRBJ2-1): DTGVSQNPRHKITKRGQNVTFRCDPISEHNRLYWYRQTLGQGPEFLTYFQNEAQLEKSRLLSDRFSAERPKGSFSTLEIQRTEQGDSAMYLCASSSLGGRSGEQFFGPGTRLTVL.

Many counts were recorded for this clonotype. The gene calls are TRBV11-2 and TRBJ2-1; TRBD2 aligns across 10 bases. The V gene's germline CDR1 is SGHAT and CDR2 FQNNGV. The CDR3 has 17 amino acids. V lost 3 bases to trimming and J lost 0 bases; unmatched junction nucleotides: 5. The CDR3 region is CASSLGAGGPSYNEQFF. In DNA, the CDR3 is TGTGCCAGCAGCTTGGGAGCGGGAGGGCCCTCCTACAATGAGCAGTTCTTC. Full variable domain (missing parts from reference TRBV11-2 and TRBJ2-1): EAGVAQSPRYKIIEKRQSVAFWCNPISGHATLYWYQQILGQGPKLLIQFQNNGVVDDSQLPKDRFSAERLKGVDSTLKIQPAKLEDSAVYLCASSLGAGGPSYNEQFFGPGTRLTVL.

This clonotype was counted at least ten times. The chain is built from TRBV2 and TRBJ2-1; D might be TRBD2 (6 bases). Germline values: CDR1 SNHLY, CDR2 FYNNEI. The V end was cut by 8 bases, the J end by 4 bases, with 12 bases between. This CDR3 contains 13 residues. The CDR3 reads CASSGSGYNEQFF. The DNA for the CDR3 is TGTGCCAGCTCGGGTAGCGGTTACAATGAGCAGTTCTTC.

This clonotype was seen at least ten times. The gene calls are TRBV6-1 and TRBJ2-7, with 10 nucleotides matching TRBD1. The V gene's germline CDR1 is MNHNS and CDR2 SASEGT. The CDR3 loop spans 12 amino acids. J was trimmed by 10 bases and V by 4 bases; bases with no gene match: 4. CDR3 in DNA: TGTGCCAGCAGTGCCGGGACAGGGGTACAGTACTTC. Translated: CASSAGTGVQYF.

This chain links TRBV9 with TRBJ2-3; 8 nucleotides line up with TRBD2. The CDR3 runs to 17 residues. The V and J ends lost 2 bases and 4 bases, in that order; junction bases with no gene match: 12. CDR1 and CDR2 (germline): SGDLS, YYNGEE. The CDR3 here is CASSVGGRMGSPDTQYF. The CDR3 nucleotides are TGTGCCAGCAGCGTTGGCGGGAGGATGGGGTCCCCAGATACGCAGTATTTT.

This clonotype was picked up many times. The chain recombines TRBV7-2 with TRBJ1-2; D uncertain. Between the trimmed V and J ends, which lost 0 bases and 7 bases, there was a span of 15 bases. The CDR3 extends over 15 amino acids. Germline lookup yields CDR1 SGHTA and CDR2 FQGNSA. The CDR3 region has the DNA TGTGCCAGCAGCTTAGCGAGACCTCTCTCTTCTGGCTACACCTTC. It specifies CASSLARPLSSGYTF.